The next 26 T cell receptor beta chains were all read from a single sample in a study of beta chain features in type 1 diabetes (dated by TCRdb to between 2018 and 2020). Library prep was done by the immunoSEQ multiplex PCR assay. The High Capacity cDNA Reverse Transcription Kit was used to reverse transcribe all of the isolated RNA, meaning that expressed TCRB transcripts were what got sequenced. This is the immuneACCESS table as TCRdb keeps it, with only in-frame sequences that have V and J called. A part of the clones is gone; compared with another copy, unresolved V genes explain less than half, and the rest is unexplained. This sample is represented by a few hundred thousand clones; more than 11% of them were singletons. The ten largest make up roughly 0.036% of the sample. The sequenced sample was naive CD4+ T cells from blood. What the cell subset or site label conveys for this sample: true naive CD4+ T cells. These receptor sequences come from a young man in good health.

The chain links TRBV5-1 to TRBJ2-7; no reliable D call. This CDR3 is 13 amino acids long. The ends were cut back, 1 base at V and 0 bases at J, with 5 bases in the middle. CDR1 is SGHRS, CDR2 YFSETQ, per germline. CDR3 residues: CASSLSSSYEQYF. The CDR3 DNA reads TGCGCCAGCAGCTTGAGCAGCTCCTACGAGCAGTACTTC.

This clone was picked up many times. The V and J genes are TRBV30 and TRBJ1-1; no clear D gene. Germline assignment: CDR1 GTSNPN and CDR2 SVGIG (reference sequence). V was trimmed by 0 bases and J by 11 bases, leaving 13 bases between them. The CDR3 is 12 amino acids. This CDR3 is CAWSVVTLSAFF. CDR3 bases: TGTGCCTGGAGTGTAGTCACGTTAAGTGCTTTCTTT.

The V call is TRBV29-1, the J call TRBJ2-1; the match to TRBD1 covers 8 bases. V dropped 5 bases and J dropped 0; count of bases not matched to a gene: 6. The CDR3 contains 15 residues. The V gene's germline CDR1 is SQVTM and CDR2 ANQGSEA. The CDR3 DNA sequence: TGCAGCGTTTCCCGGACAGGGAGCTCCTACAATGAGCAGTTCTTC. Its translation is CSVSRTGSSYNEQFF.

This clone turned up a few times. The chain combines TRBV4-1 with TRBJ1-1, with D hard to call. The germline V and J ends were trimmed by 2 bases and 1 base, with 8 bases remaining between them. Germline V gene data show CDR1 as MGHRA and CDR2 as YSYEKL. This CDR3 region has 14 residues. The DNA of the CDR3 is TGCGCCAGCAGCCAACCTACACAGAACACTGAAGCTTTCTTT. It yields the protein CASSQPTQNTEAFF.

This clone came up a few times. V gene TRBV30 combines with J gene TRBJ1-2; unclear D gene. The germline V gene encodes CDR1 GTSNPN and CDR2 SVGIG (reference sequence). The V end lost 0 bases, the J end lost 8 bases, and 13 bases lay between the germline ends. This CDR3 is built from 13 residues. Written as DNA, the CDR3 is TGTGCCTGGAGTGTAATTCGGGCTTTGGGCTACACCTTC. Its protein product is CAWSVIRALGYTF.

This clone has more than one count but fewer than ten. This chain uses TRBV23-1 with TRBJ2-7; TRBD1 aligns across 7 bases. TRBV23-1 is noted as an ORF with a role that remains uncertain. V lost 4 bases to trimming and J lost 0 bases; unmatched junction nucleotides: 12. There are 17 residues in the CDR3. CDR3 region: CASSPTSGTVFSYEQYF. The CDR3, as DNA: TGCGCCAGCAGTCCCACCTCCGGGACAGTGTTCTCCTACGAGCAGTACTTC.

The chain uses TRBV7-8 and TRBJ2-7; D ambiguous. Per germline, CDR1 SGHVS and CDR2 FQNEAQ. V shed 5 bases and J shed 0 bases, with 17 bases lying between them. The CDR3 is 16 residues long. The CDR3 region has the DNA TGTGCCAGCAGCCCTAGGAGCGCATTTTTCTCCTACGAGCAGTACTTC. Encoded protein: CASSPRSAFFSYEQYF. Supplemented by reference TRBV7-8 and TRBJ2-7, the full variable domain reads GAGVSQSPRYKVAKRGQDVALRCDPISGHVSLFWYQQALGQGPEFLTYFQNEAQLDKSGLPSDRFFAERPEGSVSTLKIQRTQQEDSAVYLCASSPRSAFFSYEQYFGPGTRLTVT.

This clone was counted only a few times. The genes are TRBV6-1 and TRBJ2-5; 10 bases are a match to TRBD1. Per the germline V gene, CDR1 is MNHNS and CDR2 is SASEGT. Germline trimming cut 11 bases from V and 4 bases from J; bases unmatched to any gene: 10. This CDR3 is built from 14 residues. CDR3 coding DNA: TGTGCCGGAATGACAGGGGGCAATGGAGAGACCCAGTACTTC. This encodes CAGMTGGNGETQYF.

This clone was recorded a few times. This chain uses TRBV25-1 with TRBJ1-1, with D uncertain. Germline assignment: CDR1 MGHDK and CDR2 SYGVNS. This CDR3 has 11 amino acids. V was clipped by 2 bases and J by 4 bases, with 2 bases between them. The CDR3 DNA reads TGTGCCAGCAGTGAACTCACTGAAGCTTTCTTT. Translated, it gives CASSELTEAFF.

This clone was counted between two and nine times. J is TRBJ2-5 and V is TRBV5-1, with TRBD2 identical over 10 bases. This CDR3 is built from 16 residues. In germline, CDR1 is SGHRS, CDR2 YFSETQ. The J segment lost 5 bases and the V segment lost 1 base, leaving 8 bases of the junction unmatched. This CDR3 reads CASSLTSGKVDETQYF. The CDR3 bases are TGCGCCAGCAGCTTGACTAGCGGGAAAGTGGACGAGACCCAGTACTTC.

This clone was found many times. DNA for the CDR3: TGCAGCGTTCAGAGAAACAGAAACTACGAGCAGTACGTC. Translation gives CSVQRNRNYEQYV. The V and J genes are TRBV29-1 and TRBJ2-7, with unresolved D. The germline CDR1 and CDR2 sequences are SQVTM and ANQGSEA. Trimming took off 5 bases at V and 3 bases at J, with 14 bases between the two ends. The CDR3 has 13 residues.

In this sample, this clone turned up a few times. This chain links TRBV30 with TRBJ1-1, with D possibly TRBD1 on 6 matching bases. The CDR3 covers 13 residues. CDR1 is GTSNPN and CDR2 is SVGIG in the germline V gene (reference sequence). V lost 1 base and J lost 4, with 10 bases in between. The CDR3 protein is CAWSGQASTEAFF. The CDR3 DNA reads as TGTGCCTGGAGTGGACAGGCGAGCACTGAAGCTTTCTTT. Filled out from reference TRBV30 and TRBJ1-1, the complete variable domain reads SQTIHQWPATLVQPVGSPLSLECTVEGTSNPNLYWYRQAAGRGLQLLFYSVGIGQISSEVPQNLSASRPQDRQFILSSKKLLLSDSGFYLCAWSGQASTEAFFGQGTRLTVV.

This sequence joins TRBV9 and TRBJ1-2, with a possible D match to TRBD1 (5 bases). Germline values: CDR1 SGDLS, CDR2 YYNGEE. Trimming shortened V by 3 bases and J by 0 bases, and 12 bases separated the two germline ends. The CDR3 sequence is 15 residues long. CDR3 sequence (DNA): TGTGCCAGCAGCGCATTATGGGACTCTAACTATGGCTACACCTTC. As protein: CASSALWDSNYGYTF.

The chain uses TRBV5-1 and TRBJ2-1, with D perhaps matching TRBD2 (5 bases). Germline V gene lookup returns CDR1 SGHRS and CDR2 YFSETQ. V was trimmed by 4 bases and J by 2 bases, leaving 10 bases between them. The CDR3 sequence is 14 residues long. CDR3 sequence: CASSPPGTYNEQFF. The CDR3 coding sequence is TGCGCCAGCAGCCCGCCGGGAACCTACAATGAGCAGTTCTTC.

V is TRBV9 and J is TRBJ2-5, with 9 bases matching TRBD2. This CDR3 comprises 15 residues. Germline trimming cut 1 base from V and 5 bases from J; bases unmatched to any gene: 6. The germline gives CDR1 SGDLS, CDR2 YYNGEE. CDR3 DNA sequence: TGTGCCAGCAGCGTAATGACTAGCGGTTCGGAGACCCAGTACTTC. Amino acids: CASSVMTSGSETQYF.

This clone was seen only a few times. The V gene is TRBV4-3, the J gene TRBJ2-7; 10 nucleotides match TRBD2. Germline assignment: CDR1 LGHNA and CDR2 YSLEER. The V segment lost 3 bases and the J segment 7 bases; nucleotides outside the gene matches: 12. The CDR3 length is 16 residues. The CDR3 is CASSQGSLAGVEEQYV. Written as DNA, the CDR3 is TGCGCCAGCAGCCAGGGATCTCTAGCGGGAGTTGAAGAGCAGTACGTC.

This clone was observed a handful of times. The chain is built from TRBV7-2 and TRBJ2-1; D not resolved. This CDR3 has 18 residues. Germline V gene sequence: CDR1 SGHTA, CDR2 FQGNSA. V dropped 1 base and J dropped 7 bases, with 23 bases sitting between them. The CDR3, as DNA: TGTGCCAGCAGCTTAGGAGTAGCAACATTTCCGTTAGTAAATGAGCAGTTCTTC. Protein sequence: CASSLGVATFPLVNEQFF.

This clone was counted between two and nine times. The chain recombines TRBV27 with TRBJ2-6; D not certain. This CDR3 comprises 13 residues. In germline, CDR1 is MNHEY, CDR2 SMNVEV (reference sequence). V gave up 0 bases and J gave up 5 bases, with 2 bases separating them. CDR3 in DNA: TGTGCCAGCAGTTTATCCCGGGCCAACGTCCTGACTTTC. Translated: CASSLSRANVLTF.

This clone occurred a few times. The rearrangement joins TRBV5-1 to TRBJ1-6; D not resolved. Trimming took 0 bases from V and 6 from J, leaving 7 bases between them. This CDR3 spans 14 amino acids. Germline V gene sequence: CDR1 SGHRS, CDR2 YFSETQ. This CDR3 is CASSLDGPNSPLHF. In DNA form, the CDR3 reads TGCGCCAGCAGCTTGGACGGACCTAATTCACCCCTCCACTTT.

This clone was detected only a few times. J is TRBJ1-2 and V is TRBV25-1; D is undetermined. The CDR3 extends over 15 amino acids. V lost 3 bases, J lost 8 bases, and 19 bases lay in between. Germline-derived CDR1 and CDR2 are MGHDK and SYGVNS. CDR3 sequence reads: CASSEGGAGPGGYTF. For the CDR3, the DNA is TGTGCCAGCAGTGAGGGTGGTGCAGGCCCGGGAGGCTACACCTTC.

The chain couples TRBV5-6 to TRBJ2-3; D gene ambiguous. The germline V gene encodes CDR1 SGHDT and CDR2 YYEEEE. CDR3 length: 13 residues. Trimming removed 2 bases from V and 1 base from J, with 5 bases in between. The CDR3 region is CASSFLGTDTQYF. CDR3 bases: TGTGCCAGCAGCTTTCTGGGCACAGATACGCAGTATTTT.

The rearrangement joins TRBV6-5 to TRBJ2-1, with 10 bases identical to TRBD2. CDR1 and CDR2 from the germline V gene are MNHEY and SVGAGI. The CDR3 length is 16 residues. V lost 2 bases and J lost 6; bases outside the gene matches: 7. The CDR3 sequence: CASSYPTSGTSNEQFF. CDR3 DNA sequence: TGTGCCAGCAGTTACCCCACTAGCGGGACTAGCAATGAGCAGTTCTTC.

In its sample, this clone was seen a few times. The rearrangement joins TRBV29-1 to TRBJ2-3; the D is unclear. Between the trimmed V and J ends, which lost 8 bases and 5 bases, there was a span of 11 bases. CDR1 SQVTM and CDR2 ANQGSEA come from the germline V gene. The CDR3 loop spans 11 amino acids. The CDR3 reads CSFGVGDTQYF. The CDR3 coding sequence is TGCAGCTTTGGGGTGGGAGATACGCAGTATTTT.

This clone was counted only a few times. V and J are TRBV7-9 and TRBJ2-7, with D possibly TRBD2 on 6 matching bases. The length of the CDR3 is 15 residues. The germline CDR1 and CDR2 sequences are SEHNR and FQNEAQ (reference sequence). Trimming removed 5 bases from V and 5 bases from J, with 19 bases in between. CDR3 protein: CASSPDLASSDEQYV. The DNA of the CDR3 is TGTGCCAGCAGCCCGGACCTAGCGTCGAGTGACGAGCAGTACGTC.

The J gene is TRBJ1-2, the V gene TRBV2; D gene uncertain. The V gene's germline CDR1 is SNHLY and CDR2 FYNNEI. Trimming took 4 bases from V and 0 from J, leaving 9 bases between them. CDR3 length equals 14 residues. CDR3 nucleotides: TGTGCCAGCAGTGCTAACAATGCTAACTATGGCTACACCTTC. This codes for CASSANNANYGYTF.

A few counts support this clone. The V and J genes are TRBV11-2 and TRBJ1-4; D ambiguous. The CDR3 has 14 amino acids. CDR1 is SGHAT, CDR2 FQNNGV, per germline. V was shortened by 3 bases and J by 4 bases, with 9 bases between the two germline ends. The CDR3: CASSFVGRNEKLFF. The DNA for the CDR3 is TGTGCCAGCAGCTTCGTTGGGCGTAATGAAAAACTGTTTTTT.